The 14 T cell receptor beta chains below all came from one sample that was sequenced in a study of shared clonotypes between healthy human individuals. Profiling relied on immunoSEQ multiplex PCR, and the TCRdb table lists in-frame clones only, not all of them. The profile covers around 2.1 million clones, with approximately 94% appearing a single time and roughly 0.13% taken by the ten largest. Material: naive CD4+ T cells sorted from blood. Subset here: CD45RA+ positively selected. These receptors all come from a man aged 18 to 29 in good health.

The chain has TRBV11-2 and TRBJ2-1; possibly TRBD1 or TRBD2 for D (6 bases each). With 6 bases removed from V and 3 bases from J, the gap between germline ends came to 15 bases. CDR1 and CDR2 from the germline V gene are SGHAT and FQNNGV. This CDR3 comprises 15 residues. For the CDR3, the DNA is TGTGCCAGCAGTCGCTTAAAGGGGGGCTACAATGAGCAGTTCTTC. Encoded protein: CASSRLKGGYNEQFF. Variable domain in full (rest from reference TRBV11-2 and TRBJ2-1): EAGVAQSPRYKIIEKRQSVAFWCNPISGHATLYWYQQILGQGPKLLIQFQNNGVVDDSQLPKDRFSAERLKGVDSTLKIQPAKLEDSAVYLCASSRLKGGYNEQFFGPGTRLTVL.

The V call is TRBV6-5, the J call TRBJ2-5, with D hard to call. The V and J ends lost 0 bases and 5 bases respectively, with 10 bases between them. CDR3 length equals 14 residues. Per the germline V gene, CDR1 is MNHEY and CDR2 is SVGAGI. CDR3 residues: CASSYSTQYETQYF. CDR3 bases: TGTGCCAGCAGTTACTCGACTCAATATGAGACCCAGTACTTC.

V is TRBV11-3 and J is TRBJ2-3; D is unresolved. CDR1 SGHNT and CDR2 YENEEA come from the germline V gene. The CDR3 is 14 amino acids. V was shortened by 4 bases and J by 4 bases, with 12 bases between the two germline ends. DNA of the CDR3: TGTGCCAGCAGCTCCCACCTTACCCCAGATACGCAGTATTTT. Amino acid sequence: CASSSHLTPDTQYF.

The V and J genes are TRBV2 and TRBJ2-7; the match to TRBD2 covers 11 bases. V lost 5 bases, J lost 3 bases, and 6 bases stayed unmatched. The germline CDR1 and CDR2 sequences are SNHLY and FYNNEI. The CDR3 runs 15 residues. CDR3 residues: CASSRGLAAIYEQYF. DNA of the CDR3: TGTGCCAGCAGTCGGGGACTAGCGGCAATCTACGAGCAGTACTTC. The complete variable domain, with remaining parts taken from reference TRBV2 and TRBJ2-7, reads EPEVTQTPSHQVTQMGQEVILRCVPISNHLYFYWYRQILGQKVEFLVSFYNNEISEKSEIFDDQFSVERPDGSNFTLKIRSTKLEDSAMYFCASSRGLAAIYEQYFGPGTRLTVT.

The CDR3: CASSYTSGGNSPLHF. DNA of the CDR3: TGTGCCAGCAGTTACACGTCAGGTGGTAATTCACCCCTCCACTTT. The chain employs TRBV6-5 and TRBJ1-6; no reliable D call. Germline CDR1 and CDR2: MNHEY and SVGAGI. This CDR3 region has 15 residues. V was clipped by 2 bases and J by 6 bases, with 11 bases between them.

CDR3: CASSLGGQAGYNEQFF. The CDR3 nucleotides are TGTGCCAGCAGCTTGGGTGGCCAAGCGGGCTACAATGAGCAGTTCTTC. The chain combines TRBV5-4 with TRBJ2-1, with a possible D match to TRBD2 (6 bases). Germline-derived CDR1 and CDR2 are SGHNT and YYREEE (reference sequence). This CDR3 spans 16 amino acids. V gave up 0 bases and J gave up 3 bases, with 13 bases separating them.

This chain connects TRBV10-1 to TRBJ2-1, with 10 bases that match TRBD2. This CDR3 region has 16 residues. J gave up 6 bases and V 0 bases, and 5 bases lay outside the gene matches. CDR1 is WNHNN and CDR2 is SYGVQD in the germline V gene (reference sequence). The CDR3 spells CASSESQRGGLNEQFF. CDR3 nucleotides: TGCGCCAGCAGTGAGTCCCAGCGGGGGGGCCTCAATGAGCAGTTCTTC.

V and J are TRBV6-5 and TRBJ1-6; weak D call: TRBD1 (6 bases). V was shortened by 2 bases and J by 10 bases, with 18 bases between the two germline ends. The CDR3 extends over 16 amino acids. Germline CDR1 is MNHEY and CDR2 is SVGAGI. The CDR3: CASSYLKGVKGSPLHF. The CDR3 coding sequence is TGTGCCAGCAGTTACCTCAAGGGGGTCAAGGGATCACCCCTCCACTTT.

V is TRBV19 and J is TRBJ2-1, with 9 nucleotides matching TRBD2. V lost 7 bases, J lost 6 bases, and 10 bases stayed unmatched. The CDR3 has 15 residues. Germline V gene lookup returns CDR1 LNHDA and CDR2 SQIVND (reference sequence). CDR3 bases: TGTGCCAGTAATAGCGGGAGCCTGGGTGGCAATGAGCAGTTCTTC. Translated, it gives CASNSGSLGGNEQFF.

This chain connects TRBV28 to TRBJ2-1; D is uncertain. Germline-derived CDR1 and CDR2 are MDHEN and SYDVKM. The V end lost 7 bases, the J end lost 2 bases, and 3 bases lay between the germline ends. The CDR3 loop spans 11 amino acids. CDR3 protein: CASTAYNEQFF. In nucleotides, the CDR3 is TGTGCCAGCACGGCCTACAATGAGCAGTTCTTC.

The chain links TRBV2 to TRBJ2-1; D is tentatively TRBD1 or TRBD2 (5 bases each). V was shortened by 3 bases and J by 9 bases, with 12 bases between the two germline ends. There are 13 residues in the CDR3. CDR1 and CDR2 from the germline V gene are SNHLY and FYNNEI. CDR3 amino acids: CASSDWGDSEQFF. DNA of the CDR3: TGTGCCAGCAGTGATTGGGGAGACAGTGAGCAGTTCTTC.

V usage is TRBV25-1 and J usage is TRBJ1-5; no clear D gene. The CDR3 is made up of 13 amino acids. The V and J ends lost 5 bases and 7 bases respectively, with 12 bases between them. CDR1 is MGHDK, CDR2 SYGVNS, per germline. The CDR3, as DNA: TGTGCCAGCAGTTTGGCAGGAAGCCAGCCCCAGCATTTT. Translated, it gives CASSLAGSQPQHF.

The chain carries TRBV27 and TRBJ2-2; 10 nucleotides match TRBD2. The CDR3 loop spans 15 amino acids. V was clipped by 6 bases and J by 0 bases; unmatched bases: 1. The germline gives CDR1 MNHEY, CDR2 SMNVEV (reference sequence). The DNA for the CDR3 is TGTGCCAGCAGAGCGGGAGGGTCGAACACCGGGGAGCTGTTTTTT. Translating gives CASRAGGSNTGELFF.

The rearrangement links TRBV6-1 to TRBJ2-1; D may be TRBD1 or TRBD2 (5 bases each). This CDR3 is 12 amino acids long. CDR1 is MNHNS and CDR2 is SASEGT in the germline V gene. The V gene lost 5 bases and the J gene lost 10 bases, with 12 bases spanning the gap. CDR3 in amino acids: CASSIGTSEQFF. The CDR3 DNA reads as TGTGCCAGCAGTATCGGGACCTCCGAGCAGTTCTTC.